The 11 T cell receptor beta chains listed next were all sequenced from one sample in a study of T cells in Graves' hyperthyroidism and ophthalmopathy. Amplification targeted TCR beta CDR3 regions from RNA transcripts. First-round RT-PCR targeting the TCR CDR3 was performed with the HTBI primer set. Each CDR3 protein gets one entry after TCRdb re-called the multiplex PCR reads with MiXCR. The sample includes roughly 500,000 distinct CDR3 sequences, roughly 24% seen only once; the top ten take approximately 10%. Sequencing was done on a sample of blood. Source of these receptors: a woman between 25 and 40 years old with Graves' ophthalmopathy.

This chain connects TRBV27 to TRBJ2-7; maybe TRBD2 (5 bases). The V end was cut by 3 bases, the J end by 7 bases, with 16 bases between. In germline, CDR1 is MNHEY, CDR2 SMNVEV (reference sequence). This CDR3 comprises 14 residues. This CDR3 is CASSLTTRGGEQYF. In nucleotides, the CDR3 is TGTGCCAGCAGTTTGACTACCCGCGGTGGAGAGCAGTACTTC.

This clonotype was seen ten or more times. This chain links TRBV29-1 with TRBJ1-2; TRBD1 matches at 9 bases. Looked up from germline, CDR1 is SQVTM and CDR2 is ANQGSEA. This CDR3 is built from 12 residues. The trim removed 5 bases at V and 6 bases at J, leaving 4 bases unmatched. CDR3 region: CSVTGGNHGYTF. The CDR3, as DNA: TGCAGCGTTACAGGGGGCAATCATGGCTACACCTTC.

This chain uses TRBV29-1 with TRBJ1-1; no firm D call. Germline CDR1 and CDR2: SQVTM and ANQGSEA. CDR3 length equals 11 residues. The CDR3 sequence is CSFLPNTEAFF. In DNA form, the CDR3 reads TGCAGTTTCCTCCCGAACACTGAAGCTTTCTTT.

Only a few counts were recorded for this clonotype. The J gene is TRBJ2-7, the V gene TRBV11-2; TRBD2 matches at 8 bases. With V trimmed by 8 bases and J by 6 bases, 12 bases remained unmatched. The CDR3 contains 14 residues. Germline CDR1 SGHAT, CDR2 FQNNGV. CDR3 sequence (DNA): TGTGCCAGCTGGCGTACAGCGGGAGAGGCCGAGCAGTACTTC. Amino acids: CASWRTAGEAEQYF.

The chain is built from TRBV6-5 and TRBJ2-7; 7 bases map to TRBD1. CDR1 MNHEY and CDR2 SVGAGI come from the germline V gene. J lost 1 base, V lost 4 bases, and 7 bases had no gene match. CDR3 length equals 15 residues. The CDR3 region has the DNA TGTGCCAGCAGTTTCGATCCGGGACAGTCCTACGAGCAGTACTTC. It encodes CASSFDPGQSYEQYF.

This clonotype was seen ten or more times. This chain connects TRBV12-3 or TRBV12-4 to TRBJ2-2; D perhaps matches TRBD1 (6 bases). V dropped 5 bases and J dropped 4 bases, with 8 bases sitting between them. This CDR3 region has 13 residues. The CDR3 nucleotides are TGTGCCAGCAGTCAGGACAGCACCGGGGAGCTGTTTTTT. It translates to CASSQDSTGELFF.

V usage is TRBV30 and J usage is TRBJ1-2, with no clear D. V lost 4 bases to trimming and J lost 7 bases, with 22 bases between them. Germline CDR1 is GTSNPN and CDR2 is SVGIG (reference sequence). The CDR3 has 15 amino acids. CDR3 sequence (DNA): TGTGCCTGGACGATCCGACTCGATCAGGATGGTGGCTACACCTTC. Translation gives CAWTIRLDQDGGYTF. The entire variable domain, with the rest obtained from reference TRBV30 and TRBJ1-2, is as follows: SQTIHQWPATLVQPVGSPLSLECTVEGTSNPNLYWYRQAAGRGLQLLFYSVGIGQISSEVPQNLSASRPQDRQFILSSKKLLLSDSGFYLCAWTIRLDQDGGYTFGSGTRLTVV.

This clonotype was observed many times. The genes are TRBV7-2 and TRBJ1-1; D perhaps matches TRBD1 (5 bases). V lost 4 bases and J 8 bases, leaving 17 bases between the germline ends. The V gene's germline CDR1 is SGHTA and CDR2 FQGNSA. This CDR3 is 14 amino acids long. The CDR3 bases are TGTGCCAGCAGCTCAACCTCGCAGGGTCTCGAAGCTTTCTTT. Translating gives CASSSTSQGLEAFF. Full variable domain (rest looked up from reference TRBV7-2 and TRBJ1-1): GAGVSQSPSNKVTEKGKDVELRCDPISGHTALYWYRQSLGQGLEFLIYFQGNSAPDKSGLPSDRFSAERTGGSVSTLTIQRTQQEDSAVYLCASSSTSQGLEAFFGQGTRLTVV.

This clonotype was seen more than once but under ten times. V usage is TRBV29-1 and J usage is TRBJ1-2; the match to TRBD1 covers 8 bases. The J segment lost 5 bases and the V segment lost 1 base, leaving 3 bases of the junction unmatched. The CDR3 sequence is 13 residues long. Germline CDR1 reads SQVTM; CDR2 reads ANQGSEA. In DNA form, the CDR3 reads TGCAGCGTTGAAGGACAGGGGAGATATGGCTACACCTTC. This sequence encodes CSVEGQGRYGYTF.

The rearrangement uses TRBV12-3 or TRBV12-4 and TRBJ2-5; no definite D call. The CDR3 has 13 amino acids. V was cut by 1 base and J by 4 bases, with 7 bases left in between. CDR3 amino acids: CASSLVRAETQYF. CDR3 coding DNA: TGTGCCAGCAGTTTAGTCAGAGCAGAGACCCAGTACTTC.

This clonotype was seen many times. V usage is TRBV10-3 and J usage is TRBJ1-3; D uncertain. The CDR3 sequence is 14 residues long. Germline V gene sequence: CDR1 ENHRY, CDR2 SYGVKD. V was pared by 8 bases and J by 0 bases, with 11 bases between. Written as DNA, the CDR3 is TGTGCCATCCACCCGGGGAACTCTGGAAACACCATATATTTT. Translating it yields CAIHPGNSGNTIYF.